The rows below give T cell receptor beta chains drawn from one sample of a study of blood T cell repertoires in COVID-19. Generated by immunoSEQ multiplex PCR, the TCRdb table keeps only in-frame clones and is missing some. There are hundreds of thousands of clones in the sample; approximately 88% occur only once, and around 6.5% lies in the top ten. Sequenced input: peripheral blood. All receptors come from a woman in her 30s with COVID-19, enrolled during active disease. Both conserved end residues are part of each CDR3. Each record gives: V gene, clone size, D gene, CDR3 length, J gene, CDR3 DNA, CDR3 protein. The D gene is left open where the match is weak. Size is omitted from some rows. Given values are once, few, many or a class for expanded clones.

TRBV12-5,once,TRBD2,18,TRBJ2-3,TGTGCTAGTGGTCCACGCTCCCTAGCGGGCCCTGGCACAGATACGCAGTATTTT,CASGPRSLAGPGTDTQYF
TRBV7-2,-,-,15,TRBJ1-1,TGTGCCAGCAGCTTATTGAGTTCGGGGGACACTGAAGCTTTCTTT,CASSLLSSGDTEAFF
TRBV11-2,-,-,16,TRBJ2-7,TGTGCCAGCAGCTTATTTTTCCGGGGAGACTCCTACGAGCAGTACTTC,CASSLFFRGDSYEQYF
TRBV7-2,once,TRBD1,17,TRBJ2-3,TGTGCCAGCAGCTTAGGTTACCCGGGACAGTCCACAGATACGCAGTATTTT,CASSLGYPGQSTDTQYF
TRBV6-6,-,TRBD1,15,TRBJ2-7,TGTGCCAGCAGTCCTACAGGGGGCAGGGTCTACGAGCAGTACTTC,CASSPTGGRVYEQYF
TRBV3-1/TRBV3-2,-,-,17,TRBJ1-2,TGTGCCAGCAGCCGGGACTTCCTCTCTCCTTTACGTTATGGCTACACCTTC,CASSRDFLSPLRYGYTF
TRBV10-1,few,-,12,TRBJ2-2,TGCGCCAGCAGTGAGATAGCCGGGGAGCTGTTTTTT,CASSEIAGELFF
TRBV28,-,TRBD1,16,TRBJ2-1,TGTGCCAGCAGTTTTCATGGGACAGGGAAAGGCAATGAGCAGTTCTTC,CASSFHGTGKGNEQFF
TRBV19,-,-,13,TRBJ1-1,TGTGCCAGTAGTTACGGGACAAACACTGAAGCTTTCTTT,CASSYGTNTEAFF
TRBV6-4,-,TRBD2,15,TRBJ2-1,TGTGCCAGCAGTGACTTCGCGGGGGGGCGCAATGAGCAGTTCTTC,CASSDFAGGRNEQFF
TRBV14,once,-,12,TRBJ1-4,TGTGCCAGCAGCTTAAGCAGGGGAAAACTGTTTTTT,CASSLSRGKLFF
TRBV19,-,-,13,TRBJ1-3,TGTGCCAGTAGTATGACCGCGGGGAACACCATATATTTT,CASSMTAGNTIYF
TRBV28,-,TRBD1,16,TRBJ2-1,TGTGCCAGCAGTTCCTCCCGGGACAGGGATTACAATGAGCAGTTCTTC,CASSSSRDRDYNEQFF
TRBV6-2/TRBV6-3,-,TRBD1,13,TRBJ2-3,TGTGCCAGCAGTTACGGGACAGAACGGACGCAGTATTTT,CASSYGTERTQYF
TRBV5-1,-,-,13,TRBJ1-1,TGCGCCAGCAGCTTAAGGAGGGGAACTGAAGCTTTCTTT,CASSLRRGTEAFF
TRBV12-3/TRBV12-4,-,-,12,TRBJ1-2,TGTGCCAGCAGTTCCAGGGGTGATGGCTACACCTTC,CASSSRGDGYTF
TRBV6-5,-,-,13,TRBJ1-1,TGTGCCAGCAGTACCTACCGGGGCACTGAAGCTTTCTTT,CASSTYRGTEAFF
TRBV2,-,TRBD1,15,TRBJ2-1,TGTGCCAGCAGGGTCGGGACAGCCTCCTACAATGAGCAGTTCTTC,CASRVGTASYNEQFF
TRBV28,-,TRBD1,16,TRBJ2-2,TGTGCCAGCAGTCCTACAGGGGTCGTTTTTGCCGGGGAGCTGTTTTTT,CASSPTGVVFAGELFF
TRBV12-5,few,TRBD1,18,TRBJ1-5,TGTGCTAGTGGTTTGACCCGACAGGGCAGGGAAAGCAATCAGCCCCAGCATTTT,CASGLTRQGRESNQPQHF
TRBV10-2,-,TRBD1,16,TRBJ2-6,TGCGCCAGCAGCGGGACAGGGGGCGCTGGGGCCAACGTCCTGACTTTC,CASSGTGGAGANVLTF
TRBV2,-,-,16,TRBJ1-5,TGTGCCAGCAGTGAACTGGGGGGGGGCGGCAATCAGCCCCAGCATTTT,CASSELGGGGNQPQHF
TRBV27,once,TRBD2,19,TRBJ2-5,TGTGCCAGCAGTCCCCTTGGGACTAGCGGGAGATCACGGGTGGGGACCCAGTACTTC,CASSPLGTSGRSRVGTQYF
TRBV7-9,-,TRBD1,14,TRBJ1-2,TGTGCCAGCAGCTCTGGGACAGGGGGGTATGGCTACACCTTC,CASSSGTGGYGYTF
TRBV7-2,-,TRBD1,18,TRBJ2-1,TGTGCCAGCAGCCGTAGCAAAGGTGGGACAGGGGGCGCGAATGAGCAGTTCTTC,CASSRSKGGTGGANEQFF
TRBV19,-,-,14,TRBJ1-1,TGTGCCAGTAGGCCGCTAGGGCAGGGGAAGGAAGCTTTCTTT,CASRPLGQGKEAFF
TRBV9,-,-,14,TRBJ2-1,TGTGCCAGCAGCGTAAGGACAGAGTACAATGAGCAGTTCTTC,CASSVRTEYNEQFF
TRBV6-5,-,TRBD1,13,TRBJ2-5,TGTGCCAGCTCCAGGGGGCCGGAGGGGACCCAGTACTTC,CASSRGPEGTQYF
TRBV19,-,-,15,TRBJ1-5,TGTGCCAGTAGTATCGGGGGGCCGGGGAATCAGCCCCAGCATTTT,CASSIGGPGNQPQHF
TRBV6-5,-,TRBD2,15,TRBJ2-7,TGTGCCAGCAGGTCCGAGACTGTTGGGGGGGACGAGCAGTACTTC,CASRSETVGGDEQYF
TRBV11-2,medium-sized,-,17,TRBJ1-6,TGTGCCAGCACCCCGACGGGGGGAAGCGCCTATAATTCACCCCTCCACTTT,CASTPTGGSAYNSPLHF
TRBV13,-,-,14,TRBJ1-5,TGTGCCAGCAGCCGCCGGACAGATTATCAGCCCCAGCATTTT,CASSRRTDYQPQHF
TRBV5-1,-,TRBD1,16,TRBJ2-7,TGCGCCAGCAGCTTAAGACCGGGACAGGGGCTCTACGAGCAGTACTTC,CASSLRPGQGLYEQYF
TRBV7-2,-,-,14,TRBJ1-2,TGTGCCAGCAGCAAAGCGGGGGGGCCCTATGGCTACACCTTC,CASSKAGGPYGYTF
TRBV5-1,-,-,15,TRBJ1-1,TGCGCCAGCAGCCCACGGGAGGGGGGGAACACTGAAGCTTTCTTT,CASSPREGGNTEAFF